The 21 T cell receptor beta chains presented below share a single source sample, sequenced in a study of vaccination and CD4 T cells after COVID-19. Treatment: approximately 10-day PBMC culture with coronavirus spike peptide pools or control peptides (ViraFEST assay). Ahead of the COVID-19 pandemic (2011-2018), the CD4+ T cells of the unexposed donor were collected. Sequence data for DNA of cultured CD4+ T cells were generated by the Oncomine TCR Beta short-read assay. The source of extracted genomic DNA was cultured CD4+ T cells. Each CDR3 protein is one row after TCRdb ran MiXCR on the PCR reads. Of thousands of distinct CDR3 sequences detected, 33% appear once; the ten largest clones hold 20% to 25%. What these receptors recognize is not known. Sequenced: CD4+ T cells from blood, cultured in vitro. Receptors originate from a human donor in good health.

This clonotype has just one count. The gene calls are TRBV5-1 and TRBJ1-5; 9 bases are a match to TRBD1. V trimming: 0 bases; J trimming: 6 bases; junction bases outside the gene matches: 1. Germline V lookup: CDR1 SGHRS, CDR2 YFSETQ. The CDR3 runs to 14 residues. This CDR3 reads CASSLETGGQPQHF. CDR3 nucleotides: TGCGCCAGCAGCTTGGAGACAGGGGGTCAGCCCCAGCATTTT.

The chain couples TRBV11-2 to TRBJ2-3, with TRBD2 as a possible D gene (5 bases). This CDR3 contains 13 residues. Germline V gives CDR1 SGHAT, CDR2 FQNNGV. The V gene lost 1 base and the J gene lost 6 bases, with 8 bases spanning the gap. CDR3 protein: CASSLGRGDTQYF. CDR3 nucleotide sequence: TGTGCCAGCAGCTTAGGCCGAGGGGATACGCAGTATTTT.

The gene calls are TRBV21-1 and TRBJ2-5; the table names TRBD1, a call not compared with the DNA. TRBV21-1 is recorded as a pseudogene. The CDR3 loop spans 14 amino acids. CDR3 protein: CASSDRDSQETQYF. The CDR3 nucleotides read TGTGCCAGCAGCGACAGGGACAGCCAAGAGACCCAGTACTTC.

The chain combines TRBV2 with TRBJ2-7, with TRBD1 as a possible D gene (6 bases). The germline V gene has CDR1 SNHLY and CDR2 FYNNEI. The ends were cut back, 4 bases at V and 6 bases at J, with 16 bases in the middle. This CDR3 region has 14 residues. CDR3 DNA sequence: TGTGCCAGCAGTGTAGGGGGTTCCTTGAGCGAGCAGTACTTC. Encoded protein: CASSVGGSLSEQYF.

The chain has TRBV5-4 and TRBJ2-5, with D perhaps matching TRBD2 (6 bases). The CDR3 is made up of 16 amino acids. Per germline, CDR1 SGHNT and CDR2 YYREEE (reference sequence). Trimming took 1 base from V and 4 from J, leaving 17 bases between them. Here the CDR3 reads CASSLTSLRSPETQYF. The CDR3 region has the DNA TGTGCCAGCAGCTTGACTAGCTTGAGGTCACCAGAGACCCAGTACTTC.

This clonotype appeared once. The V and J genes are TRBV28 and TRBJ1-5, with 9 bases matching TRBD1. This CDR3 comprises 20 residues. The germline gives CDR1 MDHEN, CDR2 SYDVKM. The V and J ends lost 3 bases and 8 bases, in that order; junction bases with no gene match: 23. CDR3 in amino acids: CASSFSAVTGGPTAIKPQHF. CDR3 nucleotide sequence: TGTGCCAGCAGTTTTTCGGCAGTGACAGGGGGTCCAACCGCAATCAAGCCCCAGCATTTT.

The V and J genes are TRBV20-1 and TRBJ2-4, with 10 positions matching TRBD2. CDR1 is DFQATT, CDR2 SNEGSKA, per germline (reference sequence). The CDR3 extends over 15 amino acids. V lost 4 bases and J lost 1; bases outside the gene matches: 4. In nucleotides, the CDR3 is TGCAGTGCTATCAGACTAGCGGGCGCCAAAAACATTCAGTACTTC. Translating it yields CSAIRLAGAKNIQYF.

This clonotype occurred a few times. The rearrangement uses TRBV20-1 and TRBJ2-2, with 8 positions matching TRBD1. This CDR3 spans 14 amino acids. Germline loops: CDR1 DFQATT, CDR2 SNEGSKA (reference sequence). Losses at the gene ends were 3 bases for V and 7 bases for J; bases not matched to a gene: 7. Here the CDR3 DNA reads TGCAGTGCTAGTTCCGGGACAGGCATCGGGGAGCTGTTTTTT. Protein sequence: CSASSGTGIGELFF.

The CDR3, as DNA: TGCGCCAGCAGCCTGACACCAGATACGCAGTATTTT. This encodes CASSLTPDTQYF. The chain has TRBV5-1 and TRBJ2-3; unclear D gene. Germline CDR1 reads SGHRS; CDR2 reads YFSETQ. The CDR3 loop spans 12 amino acids. Trimming stripped 4 bases from V and 4 bases from J, with 7 bases between.

The CDR3 bases are TGCGCCAGCAGCCAAGAACCTCGGACAGCAAGCTCTGGGGCCAACGTCCTGACTTTC. Its translation: CASSQEPRTASSGANVLTF. The rearrangement joins TRBV4-3 to TRBJ2-6; D perhaps matches TRBD1 (6 bases). This CDR3 contains 19 residues. Trimming cost V 0 bases and J 0 bases, with 15 bases left between them. Looked up from germline, CDR1 is LGHNA and CDR2 is YSLEER.

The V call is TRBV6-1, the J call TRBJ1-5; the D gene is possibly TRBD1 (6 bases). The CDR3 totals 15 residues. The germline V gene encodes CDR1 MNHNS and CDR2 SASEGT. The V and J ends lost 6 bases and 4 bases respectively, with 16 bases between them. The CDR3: CASRSGGQFNQPQHF. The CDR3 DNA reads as TGTGCCAGCAGGTCCGGCGGACAGTTTAATCAGCCCCAGCATTTT.

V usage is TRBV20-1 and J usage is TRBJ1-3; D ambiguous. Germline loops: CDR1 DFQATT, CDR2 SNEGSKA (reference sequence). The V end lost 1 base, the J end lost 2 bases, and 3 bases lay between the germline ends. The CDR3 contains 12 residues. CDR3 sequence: CSARVPGNTIYF. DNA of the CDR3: TGCAGTGCTAGAGTTCCTGGAAACACCATATATTTT.

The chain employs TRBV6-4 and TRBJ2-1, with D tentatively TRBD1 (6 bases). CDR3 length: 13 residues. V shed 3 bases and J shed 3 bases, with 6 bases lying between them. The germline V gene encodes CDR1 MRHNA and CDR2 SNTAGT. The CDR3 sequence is CASSEDSYNEQFF. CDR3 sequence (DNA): TGTGCCAGCAGTGAGGACAGCTACAATGAGCAGTTCTTC.

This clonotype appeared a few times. This CDR3 reads CATRLAGGNEQFF. Here the CDR3 DNA reads TGTGCCACACGACTAGCGGGGGGGAATGAGCAGTTCTTC. The chain joins TRBV6-2 or TRBV6-3 to TRBJ2-1; 14 bases are a match to TRBD2. Per germline, CDR1 MNHEY and CDR2 SVGEGT. V was clipped by 10 bases and J by 7 bases; unmatched bases: 3. The CDR3 is made up of 13 amino acids.

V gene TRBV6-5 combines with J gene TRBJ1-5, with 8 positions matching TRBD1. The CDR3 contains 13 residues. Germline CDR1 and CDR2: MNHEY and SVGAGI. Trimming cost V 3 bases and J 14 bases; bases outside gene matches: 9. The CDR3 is CASSYRQGQGKHF. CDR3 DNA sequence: TGTGCCAGCAGTTATCGCCAAGGACAGGGCAAGCATTTT.

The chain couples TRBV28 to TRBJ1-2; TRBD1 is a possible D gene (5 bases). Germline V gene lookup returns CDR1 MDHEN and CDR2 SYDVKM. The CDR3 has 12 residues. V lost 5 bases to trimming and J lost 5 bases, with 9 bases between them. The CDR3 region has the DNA TGTGCCAGCAGTCCCAGACAGTATGGCTACACCTTC. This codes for CASSPRQYGYTF.

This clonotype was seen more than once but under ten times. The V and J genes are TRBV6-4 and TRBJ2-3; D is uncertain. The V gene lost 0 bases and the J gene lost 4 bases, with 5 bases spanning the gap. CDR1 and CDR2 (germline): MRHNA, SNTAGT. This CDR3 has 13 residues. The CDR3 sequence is CASSDSPPDTQYF. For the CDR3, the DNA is TGTGCCAGCAGTGACTCCCCCCCAGATACGCAGTATTTT.

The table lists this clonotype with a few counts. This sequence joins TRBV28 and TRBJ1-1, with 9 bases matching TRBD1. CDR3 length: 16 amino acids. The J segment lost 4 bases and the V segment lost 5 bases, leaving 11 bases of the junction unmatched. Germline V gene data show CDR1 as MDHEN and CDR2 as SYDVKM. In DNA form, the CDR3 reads TGTGCCAGCAGTCGTTGGACAGGGGATGGGAGCACTGAAGCTTTCTTT. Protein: CASSRWTGDGSTEAFF. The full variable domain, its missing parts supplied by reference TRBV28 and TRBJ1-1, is DVKVTQSSRYLVKRTGEKVFLECVQDMDHENMFWYRQDPGLGLRLIYFSYDVKMKEKGDIPEGYSVSREKKERFSLILESASTNQTSMYLCASSRWTGDGSTEAFFGQGTRLTVV.

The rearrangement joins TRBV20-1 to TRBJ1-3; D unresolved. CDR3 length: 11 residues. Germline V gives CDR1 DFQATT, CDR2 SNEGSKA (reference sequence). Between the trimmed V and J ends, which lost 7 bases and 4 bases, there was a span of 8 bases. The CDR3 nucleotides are TGCAGTGGAGCGGAAGGAAACACCATATATTTT. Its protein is CSGAEGNTIYF.

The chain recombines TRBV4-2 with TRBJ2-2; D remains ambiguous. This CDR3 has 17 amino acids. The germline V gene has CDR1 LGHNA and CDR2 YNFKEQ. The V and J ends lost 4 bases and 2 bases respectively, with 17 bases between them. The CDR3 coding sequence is TGTGCCAGCAGCCCGCGTCCTGTGGTTGGAAACACCGGGGAGCTGTTTTTT. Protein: CASSPRPVVGNTGELFF.

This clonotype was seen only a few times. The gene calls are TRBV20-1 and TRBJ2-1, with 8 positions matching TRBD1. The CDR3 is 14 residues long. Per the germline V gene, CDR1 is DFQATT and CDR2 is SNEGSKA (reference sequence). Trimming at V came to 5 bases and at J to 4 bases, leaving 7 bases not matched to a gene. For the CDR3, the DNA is TGCAGTGCTTCCAGGGGGCAGGGATACAATGAGCAGTTCTTC. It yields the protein CSASRGQGYNEQFF.